The T cell receptor (beta chain) described here comes from a study of regulatory T cells in long-lasting Graves disease (dated by TCRdb to the early 2020s). General notes on the study: Patients with newly diagnosed Graves' disease had been on antithyroid drugs for under 3 months. A total of 33 samples underwent TCR sequencing, from around 13 patients with persistent Graves' disease and some 20 patients with newly diagnosed Graves' disease. Patients with persistent Graves' disease were compared with patients with newly diagnosed Graves' disease using TCR sequencing and RNA sequencing of peripheral blood. The study was conducted in China and was registered as a clinical trial. Study-level results and caveats: The study examined only peripheral blood because the primary lesion, thyroid tissue, could not be accessed. TRBV28, TRBJ1-2 and TRBJ2-5 were preferentially used in persistent disease, while TRBV20-1 and TRBJ2-1 were favored in newly diagnosed disease. Compared with newly diagnosed patients, persistent Graves' disease patients had lower TCR Shannon entropy and fewer highly expanded clones, which suggests clonal expansion. The small sample size was acknowledged by the authors as a limitation that may reduce accuracy. Persistent patients shared more public clonotypes among themselves (around 3,000) than newly diagnosed patients did (roughly 920). Sequencing and analysis were limited to the TCR beta chain.

In its sample, this clonotype was seen many times. Its antigen has not been determined. Base qualities are missing; no much larger clone stands one base away. Unmatched junction bases come to 14, with V trimmed by 6 bases and J by 6 bases. The CDR3, from cysteine to phenylalanine, totals 16 residues. The retained sequence is limited to the CDR3, 48 bases, with the frame set at the first base. According to the germline V gene, CDR1 reads MNHNS and CDR2 reads SASEGT. The method behind the library was multiplex PCR. The sample was run on an Illumina HiSeq 4000. To build TCR beta libraries, CDR3 regions were amplified by Arm-PCR using iRepertoire HTBI primers. Before sequencing, the PCR products underwent gel purification. The paper's processing steps were these. Across samples, around 58 TRBV and 14 TRBJ segments were identified and used for gene usage analysis of CDR3 amino acid clonotypes. COPE and FqMerger were used to merge the filtered high-quality paired reads into contigs. BLAST was used to align contigs to IMGT TRBV, TRBD and TRBJ reference genes, and CDR3 was defined according to IMGT. Highly expanded clones were defined as clonotypes with a frequency above 0.1%. Repertoire diversity was measured by Shannon entropy, and V-J evenness by the Gini coefficient. A clonotype was considered public if more than one individual shared it. The public reads were reanalyzed by TCRdb: fastp trimming at Q25, MiXCR alignment, in-frame beta chains only. Each entry is one CDR3 protein sequence, shown with its most common DNA and genes. TCRdb assigned the V and J calls; the authors' analysis was not used. In this sample the table shows 600,000 to 650,000 distinct CDR3 sequences, 15% to 20% of which occur a single time. Roughly 18% of the sample goes to the ten largest clones.

Sample time point, as interpreted from the label and publication: newly diagnosed GD, antithyroid drugs for less than 3 months. For both TCR sequencing and RNA sequencing, RNA was extracted from PBMCs using TRIzol. The diagnosis of Graves' disease was made according to American Thyroid Association guidelines. The patients came from an endocrinology department in Xi'an, China. Each patient gave approximately 10 milliliters of peripheral blood, collected in an EDTA anticoagulant tube. Ficoll Paque Plus density gradient separation was used to isolate PBMCs, and no additional T cell sorting was done. An Agilent 2100 Bioanalyzer and agarose gel were used to check RNA quality, and a NanoDrop 2000 was used to measure RNA concentration. This sample was also put to use in a study of T cells in Graves' hyperthyroidism and ophthalmopathy. The second source states: Stable Graves' hyperthyroidism was defined as the absence of progression to ophthalmopathy over 18 months of follow-up. Hyperthyroidism patients were newly diagnosed, had a disease duration of under 2 months, and were aged 18 to 65 years. Any patient with an uncontrolled infection, another autoimmune disease, pregnancy or lactation was excluded. Diagnoses were established on the basis of clinical symptoms, serum thyroxine and TRAb, thyroid ultrasound, and orbital computed tomography. The TCR CDR3 was subjected to a first round of RT-PCR using the HTBI primer set and the Qiagen OneStep RT-PCR kit. Most expanded thyroid clonotypes (frequency above 0.001) were also found in blood, which suggests that blood repertoires may mirror thyroid immune responses. In cross-validation, a model built on a 13 V-J signature told ophthalmopathy apart from stable hyperthyroidism with 87.88% sensitivity and roughly 81% specificity, and in testing the same model reached 80%/75%. In validation, progression to ophthalmopathy was predicted by the model with approximately 67% sensitivity and 72.22% specificity, a median of approximately 6.5 months before onset. To identify TCR V-J signatures that set the groups apart, the researchers used a discovery cohort of 100 patients, made up of 43 with Graves' ophthalmopathy and about 60 with stable Graves' hyperthyroidism. Whether ophthalmopathy could be predicted prospectively was tested in an independent validation cohort made up of 18 to 20 hyperthyroidism patients plus 17 patients who later progressed to ophthalmopathy. The roughly 91 discovery patients were randomly divided into training and test sets at a 7:3 ratio. The study also compared thyroid tissue and blood T-cell repertoires from about 6 Graves' hyperthyroidism patients. Once sampling was done, hyperthyroidism patients were given methimazole at a starting dose of 30 mg daily, whereas ophthalmopathy patients were given high-dose intravenous methylprednisolone. The libraries were constructed in a second round of multiplex PCR and then size-selected and purified. Paired-end sequencing of the libraries was performed with 100 bp reads on an Illumina HiSeq2000. SOAPnuke was used to process the raw data, with reads discarded if the reads contained adapters or uncalled bases, had a mean Phred below 15, or lacked an exact constant-primer or identifier match. High-quality paired reads were merged with COPE v1.2.5, and unique nucleotide sequences were defined as clonotypes. MiTCR v1.1 was used to align clonotypes to the IMGT TRBV, TRBD and TRBJ reference segments. Only V-J combinations with frequency above 0.0001, covering about 99% of repertoires, were analysed. The TCS score was defined as F50 (clonal expansion) divided by E x V (chaos), with BLOSUM62-based TCRdist calculated between CDR3 peptides within each V-J. Welch's t-statistics and random forest reduced 514 V-J features to 13, which were used in a naive Bayes classifier (R e1071). No statistical method was used to fix the sample size in advance, and group allocation was not hidden from the investigators. The paper describes TCR Vbeta CDR3 sequencing of some 130 peripheral blood samples, made up of roughly 45 ophthalmopathy patients, approximately 73 hyperthyroidism patients and 17 progressor patients.

Sequenced material: peripheral blood mononuclear cells (PBMCs), taken at new diagnosis, from a patient treated with antithyroid drugs. This sequence uses TRBV6-1 and TRBJ1-5, with 7 junctional bases fitting TRBD1. The clonotype originates from a woman aged 25 to 45 with Graves disease. Donor details come from another sample of the same person, matched by shared clones. The CDR3 protein: CASSKPARGMGQPQHF. At the DNA level, the sequence is TGTGCCAGCAGCAAGCCCGCCAGGGGGATGGGTCAGCCCCAGCATTTT.